The following is a T cell receptor beta chain sequence with its context. Its antigen is still unknown. Generated by immunoSEQ multiplex PCR, the TCRdb table keeps only in-frame clones and is missing some. Here the sample spans about 14,000 clones, approximately 95% being singletons. The entry originates in a study of monozygotic twins with cystic fibrosis. Across the whole study: Roughly 3 micrograms of fragmented DNA underwent around 14 PCR cycles for library preparation. Regarding the study as a whole: Monozygotic CF twins shared more identical nucleotide clonotypes than unrelated patients. Clonality was generally low (median about 0.0095), higher in the most severe patients. In 13 of 16 pairs, V gene usage was closest to the co-twin's.

There are 16 residues in the CDR3. Per the germline V gene, CDR1 is ENHRY and CDR2 is SYGVKD. V lost 4 bases and J lost 5; bases outside the gene matches: 11. The chain couples TRBV10-3 to TRBJ2-3; TRBD2 agrees at 8 bases. The sequencing sample was made of blood. This clonotype was obtained from a girl aged 2 to 9 with cystic fibrosis. The CDR3 DNA follows: TGTGCCATCAGTGTGCTGGAGCGGGAGTATAGAGATACGCAGTATTTT. The encoded protein is CAISVLEREYRDTQYF.